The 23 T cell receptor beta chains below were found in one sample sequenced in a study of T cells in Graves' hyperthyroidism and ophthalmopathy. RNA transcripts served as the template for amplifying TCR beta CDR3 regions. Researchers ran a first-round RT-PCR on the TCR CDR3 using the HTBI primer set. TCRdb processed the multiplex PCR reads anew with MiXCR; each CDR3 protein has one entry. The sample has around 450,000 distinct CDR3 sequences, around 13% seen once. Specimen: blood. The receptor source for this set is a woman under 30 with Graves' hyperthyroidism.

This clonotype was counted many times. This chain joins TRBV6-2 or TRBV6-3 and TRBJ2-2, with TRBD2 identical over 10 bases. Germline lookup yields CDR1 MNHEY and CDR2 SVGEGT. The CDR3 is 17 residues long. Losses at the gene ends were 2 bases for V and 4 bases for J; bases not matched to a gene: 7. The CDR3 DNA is TGTGCCAGCAGTTACGGGCTAGCGGGAGACGGCACCGGGGAGCTGTTTTTT. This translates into CASSYGLAGDGTGELFF.

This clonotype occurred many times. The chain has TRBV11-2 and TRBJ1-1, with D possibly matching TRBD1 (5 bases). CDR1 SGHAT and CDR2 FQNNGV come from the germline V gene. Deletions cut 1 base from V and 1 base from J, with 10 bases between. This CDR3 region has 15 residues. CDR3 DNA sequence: TGTGCCAGCAGCTTAGGACAGAACGCGAACACTGAAGCTTTCTTT. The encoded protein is CASSLGQNANTEAFF.

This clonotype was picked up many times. The CDR3 is CASSLGGTNTEAFF. The CDR3 region has the DNA TGTGCCAGCAGTTTGGGGGGGACGAACACTGAAGCTTTCTTT. The genes are TRBV12-3 or TRBV12-4 and TRBJ1-1; D might be TRBD1 (5 bases). This CDR3 contains 14 residues. Trimming left V 3 bases short and J 1 base short, with 9 bases between.

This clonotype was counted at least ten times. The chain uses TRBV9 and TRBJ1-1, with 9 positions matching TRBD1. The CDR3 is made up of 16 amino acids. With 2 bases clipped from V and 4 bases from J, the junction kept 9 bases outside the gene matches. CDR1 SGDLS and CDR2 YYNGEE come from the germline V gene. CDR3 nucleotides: TGTGCCAGCAGCGTGGACCCGGGACAGGGTTCCACTGAAGCTTTCTTT. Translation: CASSVDPGQGSTEAFF.

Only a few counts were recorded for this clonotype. CDR3 amino acids: CASSYSLGPRAFF. In nucleotides, the CDR3 is TGTGCCAGCAGTTACTCTCTGGGGCCTCGAGCTTTCTTT. This chain connects TRBV6-5 to TRBJ1-1, with D perhaps TRBD1 (5 bases). Trimming removed 0 bases from V and 10 bases from J, with 12 bases in between. The CDR3 length is 13 residues. Looked up from germline, CDR1 is MNHEY and CDR2 is SVGAGI.

The CDR3: CSARWGAGTDTQYF. In DNA form, the CDR3 reads TGCAGTGCTAGATGGGGGGCAGGTACAGATACGCAGTATTTT. The J gene is TRBJ2-3, the V gene TRBV20-1, with D possibly called TRBD1 or TRBD2 (6 bases each). This CDR3 is 14 amino acids long. V lost 2 bases and J lost 3, with 12 bases in between. Germline V gene sequence: CDR1 DFQATT, CDR2 SNEGSKA (reference sequence).

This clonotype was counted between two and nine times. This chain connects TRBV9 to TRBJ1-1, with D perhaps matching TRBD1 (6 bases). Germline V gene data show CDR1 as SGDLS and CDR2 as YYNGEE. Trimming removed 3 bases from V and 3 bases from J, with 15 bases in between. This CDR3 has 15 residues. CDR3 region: CASSATGTGDTEAFF. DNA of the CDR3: TGTGCCAGCAGCGCGACAGGTACGGGGGACACTGAAGCTTTCTTT. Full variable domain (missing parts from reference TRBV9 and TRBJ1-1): DSGVTQTPKHLITATGQRVTLRCSPRSGDLSVYWYQQSLDQGLQFLIQYYNGEERAKGNILERFSAQQFPDLHSELNLSSLELGDSALYFCASSATGTGDTEAFFGQGTRLTVV.

The CDR3 bases are TGCGCCAGCAGCCAAGATCCAGGGGAGGACACTGAAGCTTTCTTT. Translation: CASSQDPGEDTEAFF. V usage is TRBV4-3 and J usage is TRBJ1-1, with D possibly matching TRBD1 (6 bases). The ends were cut back, 0 bases at V and 3 bases at J, with 11 bases in the middle. CDR3 length equals 15 residues. The V gene's germline CDR1 is LGHNA and CDR2 YSLEER.

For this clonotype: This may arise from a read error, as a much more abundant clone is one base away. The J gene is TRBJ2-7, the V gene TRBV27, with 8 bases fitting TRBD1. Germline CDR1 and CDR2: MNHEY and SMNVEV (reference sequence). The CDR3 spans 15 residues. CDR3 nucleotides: TGTGCCGGCAGTTTTAACTGGGGACAGGCCTACGAGCAGTACTTC. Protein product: CAGSFNWGQAYEQYF.

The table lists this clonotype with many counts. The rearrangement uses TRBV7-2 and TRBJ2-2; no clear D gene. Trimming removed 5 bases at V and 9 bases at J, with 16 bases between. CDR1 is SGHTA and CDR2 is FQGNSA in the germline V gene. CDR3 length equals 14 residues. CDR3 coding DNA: TGTGCCAGCAGCCTGAACGGGCCAGTGCGGGAGCTGTTTTTT. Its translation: CASSLNGPVRELFF.

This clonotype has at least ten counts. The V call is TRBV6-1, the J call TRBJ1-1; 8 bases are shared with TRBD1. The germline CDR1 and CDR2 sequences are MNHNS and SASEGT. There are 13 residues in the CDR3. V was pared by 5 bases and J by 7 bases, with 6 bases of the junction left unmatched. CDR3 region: CASSITGGGEAFF. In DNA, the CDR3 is TGTGCCAGCAGTATTACAGGGGGAGGTGAAGCTTTCTTT.

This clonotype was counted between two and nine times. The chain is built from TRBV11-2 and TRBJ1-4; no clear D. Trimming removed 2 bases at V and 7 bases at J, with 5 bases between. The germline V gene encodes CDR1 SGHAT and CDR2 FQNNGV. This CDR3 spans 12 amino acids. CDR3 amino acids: CASSLYREKLFF. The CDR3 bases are TGTGCCAGCAGCTTATACCGTGAAAAACTGTTTTTT.

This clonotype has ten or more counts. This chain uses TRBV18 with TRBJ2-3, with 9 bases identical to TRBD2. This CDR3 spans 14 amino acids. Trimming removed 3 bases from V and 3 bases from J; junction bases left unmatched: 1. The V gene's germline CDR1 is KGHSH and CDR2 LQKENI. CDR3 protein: CASSPSGRTDTQYF. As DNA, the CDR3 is TGTGCCAGCTCACCTAGCGGGAGAACAGATACGCAGTATTTT.

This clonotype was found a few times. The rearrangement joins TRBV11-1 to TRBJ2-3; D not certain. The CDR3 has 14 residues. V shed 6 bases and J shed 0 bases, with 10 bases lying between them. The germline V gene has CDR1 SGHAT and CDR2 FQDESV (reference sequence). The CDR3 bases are TGTGCCAGCAGTGAAGATTGGAGCACAGATACGCAGTATTTT. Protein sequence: CASSEDWSTDTQYF.

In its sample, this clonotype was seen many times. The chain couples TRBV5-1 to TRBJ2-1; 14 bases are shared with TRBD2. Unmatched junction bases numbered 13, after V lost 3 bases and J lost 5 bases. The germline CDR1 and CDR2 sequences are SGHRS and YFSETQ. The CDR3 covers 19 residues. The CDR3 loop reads CASSSPGTSGSLSHNEQFF. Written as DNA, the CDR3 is TGCGCCAGCAGCTCTCCCGGGACTAGCGGGAGCCTATCCCACAATGAGCAGTTCTTC.

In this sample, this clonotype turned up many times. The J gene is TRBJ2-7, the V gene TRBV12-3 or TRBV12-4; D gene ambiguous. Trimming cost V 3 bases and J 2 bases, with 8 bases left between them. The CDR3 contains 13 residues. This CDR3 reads CASSFARAYEQYF. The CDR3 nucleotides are TGTGCCAGCAGTTTTGCACGAGCCTACGAGCAGTACTTC.

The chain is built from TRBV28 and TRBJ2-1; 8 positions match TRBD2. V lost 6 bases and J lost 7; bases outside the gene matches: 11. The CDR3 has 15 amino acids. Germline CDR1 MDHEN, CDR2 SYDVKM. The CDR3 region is CASSLGSAGVNEQFF. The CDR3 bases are TGTGCCAGCAGCTTGGGGTCAGCGGGGGTAAATGAGCAGTTCTTC. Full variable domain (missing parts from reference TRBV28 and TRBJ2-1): DVKVTQSSRYLVKRTGEKVFLECVQDMDHENMFWYRQDPGLGLRLIYFSYDVKMKEKGDIPEGYSVSREKKERFSLILESASTNQTSMYLCASSLGSAGVNEQFFGPGTRLTVL.

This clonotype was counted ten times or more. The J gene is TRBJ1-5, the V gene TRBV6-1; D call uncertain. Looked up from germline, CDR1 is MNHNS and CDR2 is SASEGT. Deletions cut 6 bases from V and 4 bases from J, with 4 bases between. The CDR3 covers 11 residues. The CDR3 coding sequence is TGTGCCAGCAGCAATAATCAGCCCCAGCATTTT. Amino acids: CASSNNQPQHF.

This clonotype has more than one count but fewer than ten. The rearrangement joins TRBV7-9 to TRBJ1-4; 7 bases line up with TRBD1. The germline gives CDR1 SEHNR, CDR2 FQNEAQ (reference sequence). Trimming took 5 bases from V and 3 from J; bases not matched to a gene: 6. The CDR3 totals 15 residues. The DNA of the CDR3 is TGTGCCAGCAGCCCCCAGGGGGGGTCTAATGAAAAACTGTTTTTT. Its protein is CASSPQGGSNEKLFF.

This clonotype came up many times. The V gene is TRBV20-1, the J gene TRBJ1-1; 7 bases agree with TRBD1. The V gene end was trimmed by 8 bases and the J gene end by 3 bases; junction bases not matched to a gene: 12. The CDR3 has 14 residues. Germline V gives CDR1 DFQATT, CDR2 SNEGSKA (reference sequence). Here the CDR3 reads CSTTGQRGYTEAFF. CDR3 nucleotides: TGCAGTACGACAGGGCAGCGGGGTTACACTGAAGCTTTCTTT.

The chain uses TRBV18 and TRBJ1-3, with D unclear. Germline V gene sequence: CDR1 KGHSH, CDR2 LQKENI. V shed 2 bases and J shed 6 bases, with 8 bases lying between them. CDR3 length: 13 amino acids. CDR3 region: CASSPSGENTIYF. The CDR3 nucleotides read TGTGCCAGCTCACCATCGGGAGAAAACACCATATATTTT.

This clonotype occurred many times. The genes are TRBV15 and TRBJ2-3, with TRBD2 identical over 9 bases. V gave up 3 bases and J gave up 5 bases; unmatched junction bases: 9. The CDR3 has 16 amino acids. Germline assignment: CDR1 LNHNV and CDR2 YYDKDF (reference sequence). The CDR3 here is CATSSPGTSFLDTQYF. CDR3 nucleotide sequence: TGTGCCACCAGCAGTCCCGGGACTAGCTTTTTAGATACGCAGTATTTT.

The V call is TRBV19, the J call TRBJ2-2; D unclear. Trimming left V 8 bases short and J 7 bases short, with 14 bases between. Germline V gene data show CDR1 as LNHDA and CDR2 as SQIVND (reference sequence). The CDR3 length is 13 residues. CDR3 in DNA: TGTGCCAGTGCGAGTAACGGCATCGGGGAGCTGTTTTTT. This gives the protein CASASNGIGELFF.